This T cell receptor (beta chain) was documented in a study of blood T cell repertoires in COVID-19. Across the whole study: Both acute and convalescent COVID-19 samples were obtained from the United States, Italy and Spain.

Enrolled through a virtual design, the participants were between roughly 18 and 100 years of age and came from roughly 22 US areas. Self-reported history from a screening survey and questionnaire set each donor's cohort. Recovered status applied to Cohort 3 donors who had two consecutive negative PCRs. It also applied to those with clearance or with symptom resolution. The V and J ends lost 3 bases and 2 bases respectively, with 13 bases between them. CDR1 and CDR2 (germline): SNHLY, FYNNEI. The length of the CDR3 is 15 residues. Data came from immunoSEQ multiplex PCR; TCRdb stores just in-frame clones and leaves some out. The table lists 150,000 to 250,000 clones, roughly four fifths of them singletons.

The sample taken for sequencing was PBMCs or T cells enriched from blood (not recorded which). This rearrangement joins TRBV2 to TRBJ1-2; D not certain. The TCR sequence derives from a man between 35 and 55 years old who had recovered from COVID-19. CDR3 in DNA: TGTGCCAGCAGTGAGGGTTTGGGAGGGAACTATGGCTACACCTTC. It specifies CASSEGLGGNYGYTF.